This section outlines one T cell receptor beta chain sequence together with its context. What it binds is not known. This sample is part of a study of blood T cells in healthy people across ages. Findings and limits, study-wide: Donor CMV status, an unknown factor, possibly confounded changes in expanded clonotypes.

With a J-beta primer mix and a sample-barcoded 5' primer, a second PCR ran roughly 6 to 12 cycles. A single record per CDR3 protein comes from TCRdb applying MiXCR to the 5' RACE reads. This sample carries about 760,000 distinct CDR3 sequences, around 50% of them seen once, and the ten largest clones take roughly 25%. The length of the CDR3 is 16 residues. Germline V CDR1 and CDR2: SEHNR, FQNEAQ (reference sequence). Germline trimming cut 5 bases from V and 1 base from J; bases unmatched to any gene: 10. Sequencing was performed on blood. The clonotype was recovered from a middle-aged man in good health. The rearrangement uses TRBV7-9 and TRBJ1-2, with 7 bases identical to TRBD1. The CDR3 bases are TGTGCCAGCAGCGATCTCGGGACAGAGGTTAACTATGGCTACACCTTC. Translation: CASSDLGTEVNYGYTF.